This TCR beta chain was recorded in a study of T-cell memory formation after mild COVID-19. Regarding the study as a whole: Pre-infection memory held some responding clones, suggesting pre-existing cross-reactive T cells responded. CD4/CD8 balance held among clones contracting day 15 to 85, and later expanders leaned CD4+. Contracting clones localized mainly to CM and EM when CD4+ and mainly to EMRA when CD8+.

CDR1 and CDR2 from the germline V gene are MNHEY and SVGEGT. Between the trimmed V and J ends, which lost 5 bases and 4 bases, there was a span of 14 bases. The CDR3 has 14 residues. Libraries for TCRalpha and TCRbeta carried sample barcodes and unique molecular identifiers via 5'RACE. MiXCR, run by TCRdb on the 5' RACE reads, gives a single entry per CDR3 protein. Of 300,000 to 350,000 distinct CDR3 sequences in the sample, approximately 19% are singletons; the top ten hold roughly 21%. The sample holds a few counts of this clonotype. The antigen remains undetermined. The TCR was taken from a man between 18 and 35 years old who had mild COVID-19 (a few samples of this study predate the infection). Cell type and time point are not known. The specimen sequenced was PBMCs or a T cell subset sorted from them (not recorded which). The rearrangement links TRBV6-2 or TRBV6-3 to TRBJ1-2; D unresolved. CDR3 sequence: CASSTRSRIYGYTF. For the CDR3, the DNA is TGTGCCAGCAGTACCCGGAGCCGTATCTATGGCTACACCTTC.